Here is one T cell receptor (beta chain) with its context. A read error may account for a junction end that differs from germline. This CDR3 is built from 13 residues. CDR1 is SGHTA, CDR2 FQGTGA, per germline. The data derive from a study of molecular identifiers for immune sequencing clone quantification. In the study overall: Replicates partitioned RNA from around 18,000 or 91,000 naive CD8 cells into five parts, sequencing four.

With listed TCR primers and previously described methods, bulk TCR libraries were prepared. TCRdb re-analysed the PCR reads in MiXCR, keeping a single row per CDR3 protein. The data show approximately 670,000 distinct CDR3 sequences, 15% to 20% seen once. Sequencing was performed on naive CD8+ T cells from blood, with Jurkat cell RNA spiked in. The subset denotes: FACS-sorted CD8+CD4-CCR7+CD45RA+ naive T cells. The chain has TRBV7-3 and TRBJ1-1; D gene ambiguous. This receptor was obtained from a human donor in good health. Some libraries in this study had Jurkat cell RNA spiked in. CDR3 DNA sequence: TGTGCCAGCAGCTTAACTTGGGGTACTGAAGCTTCCTTT. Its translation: CASSLTWGTEASF.